The entry below gives a single TCR beta chain sequence along with its context. Germline values: CDR1 MNHEY, CDR2 SVGAGI. The germline V and J ends were trimmed by 8 bases and 4 bases, with 10 bases remaining between them. CDR3 length: 12 amino acids. The sample belongs to a study of control samples from healthy donors and cancer patients. This table comes from immunoSEQ multiplex PCR, and its TCRdb copy is limited to in-frame clones, with some not included. The sample records around 94,000 clones, roughly nine tenths being singletons. The chain has TRBV6-5 and TRBJ2-3; D possibly corresponds to TRBD1 (6 bases). The sequencing sample was made of blood. The clonotype comes from a woman aged 45-65 years in good health. The CDR3 nucleotides read TGTGCCAGCGGAGGACAGTCAGATACGCAGTATTTT. It codes for CASGGQSDTQYF.